The 27 T cell receptor beta chains given below trace back to one sample, sequenced in a study of control samples from healthy donors and cancer patients. Profiling relied on immunoSEQ multiplex PCR, and the TCRdb table lists in-frame clones only, not all of them. The sample carries about 190,000 clones, just under 95% recorded once. Material for sequencing was blood. The receptors here all came from a man younger than 35 in good health.

The rearrangement links TRBV6-2 or TRBV6-3 to TRBJ2-1; D unclear. The ends were cut back, 2 bases at V and 2 bases at J, with 4 bases in the middle. In germline, CDR1 is MNHEY, CDR2 SVGEGT. The CDR3 spans 13 residues. CDR3 bases: TGTGCCAGCAGTTACGGACCCTACAATGAGCAGTTCTTC. It codes for CASSYGPYNEQFF.

This clone was observed a single time. The chain carries TRBV5-4 and TRBJ1-6; D uncertain. The CDR3 is 17 amino acids. Trimming shortened V by 0 bases and J by 5 bases, and 15 bases separated the two germline ends. CDR1 and CDR2 (germline): SGHNT, YYREEE (reference sequence). CDR3: CASSLAIFLGDNSPLHF. The CDR3 nucleotides are TGTGCCAGCAGCTTGGCCATATTCCTGGGTGATAATTCACCCCTCCACTTT.

This clone came up once. The chain has TRBV27 and TRBJ1-1; perhaps TRBD1 as D (5 bases). The CDR3 sequence is 17 residues long. Germline CDR1 is MNHEY and CDR2 is SMNVEV (reference sequence). Trimming left V 3 bases short and J 1 base short, with 18 bases between. The CDR3 here is CASSFRPPGTGNTEAFF. The CDR3 nucleotides are TGTGCCAGCAGTTTTAGACCCCCGGGGACTGGGAACACTGAAGCTTTCTTT.

J is TRBJ1-3 and V is TRBV28, with no clear D. Germline values: CDR1 MDHEN, CDR2 SYDVKM. Trimming removed 4 bases from V and 0 bases from J, with 10 bases in between. CDR3 length: 15 residues. The CDR3 loop reads CASSSVTFSGNTIYF. In nucleotides, the CDR3 is TGTGCCAGCAGTTCAGTAACCTTCTCTGGAAACACCATATATTTT.

This clone has more than one count but fewer than ten. The chain uses TRBV5-1 and TRBJ1-5; D is unclear. V was trimmed by 5 bases and J by 3 bases, leaving 9 bases between them. CDR1 is SGHRS and CDR2 is YFSETQ in the germline V gene. The CDR3 loop spans 13 amino acids. The CDR3 loop reads CASRSDFNQPQHF. CDR3 sequence (DNA): TGCGCCAGCAGGAGTGACTTCAATCAGCCCCAGCATTTT.

The V call is TRBV4-1, the J call TRBJ1-5; D unresolved. Germline V gives CDR1 MGHRA, CDR2 YSYEKL. The CDR3 contains 16 residues. Trimming cost V 0 bases and J 5 bases, with 14 bases left between them. The chain's CDR3 is CASSQEGRVDYQPQHF. CDR3 sequence (DNA): TGCGCCAGCAGCCAAGAGGGGAGGGTTGACTATCAGCCCCAGCATTTT.

This sequence joins TRBV10-3 and TRBJ2-5; 8 bases match TRBD1. The germline gives CDR1 ENHRY, CDR2 SYGVKD. The V segment lost 10 bases and the J segment 4 bases; nucleotides outside the gene matches: 5. This CDR3 has 12 amino acids. For the CDR3, the DNA is TGTGCCACCCAGGGGGCGGGAGAGACCCAGTACTTC. It encodes CATQGAGETQYF.

The chain has TRBV5-5 and TRBJ2-1, with 9 nucleotides matching TRBD1. Germline assignment: CDR1 SGHKS and CDR2 YYEKEE (reference sequence). This CDR3 has 16 residues. With V trimmed by 0 bases and J by 3 bases, 4 bases remained unmatched. DNA of the CDR3: TGTGCCAGCAGCTTGGAGTTGACAGGGGGCTACAATGAGCAGTTCTTC. It specifies CASSLELTGGYNEQFF.

The chain has TRBV5-1 and TRBJ2-3, with TRBD1 matching 12 bases. Germline values: CDR1 SGHRS, CDR2 YFSETQ. Germline trimming cut 6 bases from V and 6 bases from J; bases unmatched to any gene: 14. This CDR3 is 17 amino acids long. The CDR3 DNA reads TGCGCCAGCACCACCCGACCGGGACAGGGGGCCGATGATACGCAGTATTTT. Its translation: CASTTRPGQGADDTQYF.

The V and J genes are TRBV6-5 and TRBJ1-3, with a possible D match to TRBD1 (6 bases). The V gene's germline CDR1 is MNHEY and CDR2 SVGAGI. Trimming removed 10 bases at V and 7 bases at J, with 20 bases between. The CDR3 extends over 14 amino acids. The CDR3 DNA reads as TGTGCCACTTGGCGGACAGCTGGGGCGAACACCATATATTTT. Its protein is CATWRTAGANTIYF.

This chain uses TRBV29-1 with TRBJ2-5; D call uncertain. CDR3 length: 11 residues. V shed 5 bases and J shed 3 bases, with 7 bases lying between them. CDR1 is SQVTM, CDR2 ANQGSEA, per germline. The CDR3 loop is CSVKFKETQYF. The DNA of the CDR3 is TGCAGCGTTAAATTTAAAGAGACCCAGTACTTC.

The chain combines TRBV18 with TRBJ1-1; TRBD1 matches at 8 bases. The CDR3 totals 18 residues. Germline CDR1 is KGHSH and CDR2 is LQKENI. V trimming: 3 bases; J trimming: 7 bases; junction bases outside the gene matches: 19. The CDR3 region is CASSPSTSLDRGDYEAFF. The CDR3 DNA follows: TGTGCCAGCTCACCTAGTACGTCTTTAGACAGGGGCGACTATGAAGCTTTCTTT.

The chain recombines TRBV6-5 with TRBJ1-1, with 7 bases aligning to TRBD1. Per the germline V gene, CDR1 is MNHEY and CDR2 is SVGAGI. The CDR3 extends over 14 amino acids. V shed 7 bases, J shed 4 bases, and the junction held 9 bases outside the gene matches. CDR3 protein: CASTRKGAGTEAFF. CDR3 sequence (DNA): TGTGCCAGCACCCGAAAGGGGGCGGGCACTGAAGCTTTCTTT.

The DNA of the CDR3 is TGTGCCAGCAGTCGGGACAGCGTCTACGAGCAGTACTTC. Translation: CASSRDSVYEQYF. V and J are TRBV2 and TRBJ2-7; TRBD1 agrees at 7 bases. The germline V gene encodes CDR1 SNHLY and CDR2 FYNNEI. The CDR3 runs 13 residues. V gave up 5 bases and J gave up 3 bases; unmatched junction bases: 4.

This sequence joins TRBV27 and TRBJ1-5; 7 nucleotides match TRBD1. The V and J ends lost 5 bases and 5 bases, in that order; junction bases with no gene match: 3. CDR1 and CDR2 from the germline V gene are MNHEY and SMNVEV (reference sequence). The CDR3 is 13 amino acids. CDR3 DNA sequence: TGTGCCAGCAGTCTCGACAGGGATCAGCCCCAGCATTTT. This codes for CASSLDRDQPQHF.

The chain uses TRBV23-1 and TRBJ1-1; no firm D call. TRBV23-1 is treated as an ORF (open reading frame) with a function not yet certain. V was shortened by 4 bases and J by 1 base, with 13 bases between the two germline ends. The CDR3 sequence is 15 residues long. CDR3 DNA sequence: TGCGCCAGCAGTCCCTCTTCGGACGGGAACACTGAAGCTTTCTTT. It specifies CASSPSSDGNTEAFF.

The chain is built from TRBV28 and TRBJ1-5; a weak D match, TRBD1 (5 bases). Trimming shortened V by 6 bases and J by 4 bases, and 16 bases separated the two germline ends. CDR1 is MDHEN and CDR2 is SYDVKM in the germline V gene. The CDR3 runs 15 residues. The CDR3 loop reads CASSPTGMANQPQHF. Written as DNA, the CDR3 is TGTGCCAGCAGCCCCACAGGTATGGCTAATCAGCCCCAGCATTTT.

A single count supports this clone. V usage is TRBV7-8 and J usage is TRBJ1-1, with D uncertain. Germline CDR1 and CDR2: SGHVS and FQNEAQ. Deletions cut 6 bases from V and 7 bases from J, with 9 bases between. This CDR3 has 11 residues. CDR3 DNA sequence: TGTGCCAGCAGGCACAGTGATGAAGCTTTCTTT. Translated, it gives CASRHSDEAFF.

This clone is a singleton in its sample. The V call is TRBV29-1, the J call TRBJ1-1, with D tentatively TRBD1 (6 bases). Germline assignment: CDR1 SQVTM and CDR2 ANQGSEA. The CDR3 has 13 residues. With 7 bases removed from V and 1 base from J, the gap between germline ends came to 13 bases. CDR3 DNA: TGCAGCGCAACCAGGGGCAGGAACACTGAAGCTTTCTTT. Its protein is CSATRGRNTEAFF.

The chain has TRBV5-6 and TRBJ2-5; TRBD2 is a possible D gene (5 bases). The CDR3 sequence is 13 residues long. Germline CDR1 is SGHDT and CDR2 is YYEEEE. V was pared by 9 bases and J by 4 bases, with 16 bases between. The CDR3 sequence is CATGSGIVETQYF. The CDR3 DNA follows: TGTGCCACGGGGAGCGGAATTGTAGAGACCCAGTACTTC.

The sample holds one count of this clone. The rearrangement links TRBV27 to TRBJ1-1; D gene ambiguous. The CDR3 has 14 amino acids. The ends were cut back, 1 base at V and 0 bases at J, with 6 bases in the middle. Per germline, CDR1 MNHEY and CDR2 SMNVEV (reference sequence). The chain's CDR3 is CASSLFGLNTEAFF. The CDR3 coding sequence is TGTGCCAGCAGTTTATTTGGTCTGAACACTGAAGCTTTCTTT.

The gene calls are TRBV29-1 and TRBJ2-5; maybe TRBD1 (5 bases). The germline V gene encodes CDR1 SQVTM and CDR2 ANQGSEA. This CDR3 has 11 amino acids. V lost 7 bases, J lost 3 bases, and 9 bases lay in between. Here the CDR3 reads CSGGQEETQYF. The CDR3 nucleotides read TGCAGCGGGGGCCAAGAAGAGACCCAGTACTTC.

The V and J genes are TRBV4-1 and TRBJ1-1; no clear D. Germline V gene lookup returns CDR1 MGHRA and CDR2 YSYEKL. Trimming removed 0 bases at V and 8 bases at J, with 13 bases between. CDR3 length equals 14 residues. As DNA, the CDR3 is TGCGCCAGCAGCCAAGAAGAGCGCCGGCCGGAAGCTTTCTTT. Its protein is CASSQEERRPEAFF.

The genes are TRBV5-1 and TRBJ1-1; weak D call: TRBD1 (5 bases). The CDR3 runs 14 residues. Germline CDR1 is SGHRS and CDR2 is YFSETQ. V was trimmed by 0 bases and J by 6 bases, leaving 12 bases between them. CDR3 sequence (DNA): TGCGCCAGCAGCTTGGCCGGGGGAACCGCTGAAGCTTTCTTT. It specifies CASSLAGGTAEAFF.

Turning to this clone: The identical CDR3 is also encoded by other nucleotide sequences in the sample. The chain employs TRBV7-2 and TRBJ2-5; 10 positions match TRBD1. V shed 6 bases, J shed 2 bases, and the junction held 6 bases outside the gene matches. Germline CDR1 and CDR2: SGHTA and FQGNSA. CDR3 size: 15 residues. CDR3 DNA sequence: TGTGCCAGCAGGCGGGACAGGGGAACGCAAGAGACCCAGTACTTC. It translates to CASRRDRGTQETQYF.

This chain uses TRBV19 with TRBJ1-2, with no clear D. The CDR3 runs to 13 residues. CDR1 is LNHDA and CDR2 is SQIVND in the germline V gene (reference sequence). V lost 7 bases and J lost 2, with 11 bases in between. CDR3: CASKATINYGYTF. Here the CDR3 DNA reads TGTGCCAGTAAGGCCACCATAAACTATGGCTACACCTTC.

The CDR3 coding sequence is TGTGCCAGCAGTGAAATGGCCGGTAGCTCCTACGAGCAGTACTTC. The encoded protein is CASSEMAGSSYEQYF. The V call is TRBV6-1, the J call TRBJ2-7, with unresolved D. The CDR3 runs to 15 residues. Per germline, CDR1 MNHNS and CDR2 SASEGT. The ends were cut back, 2 bases at V and 0 bases at J, with 11 bases in the middle.